This T cell receptor beta chain originates from a study of shared clonotypes between healthy human individuals (dated by TCRdb to 2018 to 2020). General notes on the study: Two women and a few men aged 18 to 49 years were included in the cohort. The study deeply sequenced blood TCR repertoires of five healthy adults to estimate repertoire size and the extent of clonotype sharing between individuals. To increase sequencing depth and limit assay-specific biases, TCR repertoire library preparation and sequencing were carried out by different laboratories using diverse techniques. Per donor, leukapheresis produced somewhere between about 0.94 and 9.5 billion PBMCs. Per donor, three plates each were used for CD4 naive and CD4 memory, two for CD8 naive, and one for CD8 memory.

The investigation overall reported the following: Sampling was restricted to blood, and TCR repertoires in tissue are likely to differ from TCR repertoires in blood. Higher generation probabilities were observed for clonotypes shared by all four sorted-subset donors than for non-shared clonotypes. Based on pairwise subsampling, the degree of clonotype sharing among donors was expected to be affected by sequencing depth. Even with the large sequencing depth, rarefaction of the sorted-subset datasets indicated that sequencing was incomplete. Larger estimated clonotype richness was generally found for naive subsets than for memory subsets. Across a handful of donors, approximately 4.9% of naive CD4, roughly 3.8% of naive CD8, 2.3% of memory CD4, and 0.3% to 0.45% of memory CD8 clonotypes were shared. Because the study included a small number of donors, the genetic and exposure-history diversity represented was limited.

CD8 naive samples were CD45RO-negative cells positively selected for CCR7, giving a CD45RA+CCR7+ population that excluded TemRA cells. Healthy HIV-negative adults with no recently reported acute infections or vaccinations were included as donors. Every donor was a Caucasian adult living in Nashville, Tennessee, USA. Blood was collected by leukapheresis, and PBMCs were isolated by Ficoll-Histopaque density gradient centrifugation and then cryopreserved in liquid nitrogen vapor phase. Analytical flow cytometry was used to check the purity and quantity of every magnetically sorted T cell population. Each sorted fraction had its genomic DNA isolated and then quantified by UV absorbance on a Nanodrop 2000c. This clone was seen at least ten times. The clone's antigen remains unknown. No base quality values were provided; no much bigger clone lies one nucleotide off. Using the deep immunoSEQ assay, multiplex PCR amplified TCR CDR3 regions from genomic DNA. Extracted genomic DNA from each cell subset was distributed evenly across all wells of several immunoSEQ 96-well plates, and each plate was treated as a replicate. Each replicate PCR for sorted subsets received about 220 ng genomic DNA, equal to roughly 30,000 T cell genomes. Purified libraries were measured with a Qubit 3.0 fluorometer, size-checked on a Bioanalyzer 2100, and measured again with the KAPA Library Quantification kit. Every immunoSEQ 96-well plate was sequenced on a dedicated single-read 150-cycle Illumina NextSeq 550 flow cell. Concerning the study's data processing: The immunoSEQ output contained only junctional sequences without quality scores, so filtering could not match that applied to full-length reads. Sequences were annotated with PyIR, a Python wrapper for IgBLAST v1.9, using IMGT germline references to assign V/J genes and CDR3. Reads were removed for weak V/J assignments (E-value above 1e-6), missing CDR3, stop codons, out-of-frame junctions, or ambiguous translated residues. V3J clonotypes were defined as sequences sharing the same inferred V gene, J gene, and CDR3 amino acid sequence. Percentage overlap between repertoires was calculated by dividing the number of shared unique clonotypes by the size of the smaller repertoire. Three approaches were used to assess repertoire richness: RTK rarefaction, the Chao1 estimator, and Recon v2.1 estimates of unobserved clonotypes. For all TCRbeta clonotypes obtained by the gDNA method from several donors, generation probabilities were computed with OLGA. TCRdb's version of the immuneACCESS table is confined to in-frame rearrangements and falls short of the full clone set. An unresolved V gene accounts for under half of the shortfall where checked; the remainder is of unknown origin. V and J calls and clone size follow that table, whereas D and trimming were derived from the DNA. Recorded for this sample are 550,000 to 750,000 clones; under 95% of them occurred a single time. Together, the top ten hold about 24% of the sample.

Input material: naive CD8+ T cells sorted from blood. The cell subset or site label here, explained by the study, means: CD45RA+CCR7+. The clonotype comes from a man aged 30 to 39 in good health.

At the DNA level, the sequence is TGTGCCGAGCAGCGGGCCGGGGGCGTTTTCGGGCAGTTCTTC. The resulting protein is CAEQRAGGVFGQFF. The chain is encoded by TRBV13 joined to TRBJ2-1; the D call could be TRBD1 or TRBD2, with each sharing 6 bases. Its CDR3 holds 14 amino acids, cysteine through phenylalanine. The only DNA kept is the CDR3, 42 bases in frame from the first base. V drops 11 bases and J drops 12 bases, leaving 26 bases in between. The CDR1 and CDR2 encoded by the germline V gene (reference sequence) are PRHDT and FYEKMQ.